Detailed here is one TCR beta chain. This sample is drawn from a study of blood T cell repertoires in COVID-19. For the study at large: From the United States, Italy and Spain came samples of acute and convalescent COVID-19.

Some clones are missing from TCRdb's copy, which holds only in-frame ones; the method was immunoSEQ multiplex PCR. The repertoire holds 120,000 or so clones, with about four fifths as singletons. The CDR3 length is 17 residues. Sequenced sample: peripheral blood. The chain employs TRBV21-1 and TRBJ2-3; TRBD1 reflects the table's D call only, with no check against the DNA. TRBV21-1 is a pseudogene segment. The TCR comes from a man aged 60 to 75 with acute or convalescent COVID-19. CDR3 sequence reads: CASSEFRDRDVPDTQYF. Written as DNA, the CDR3 is TGTGCCAGCAGCGAATTCCGGGACAGGGACGTTCCAGATACGCAGTATTTT.